This T cell receptor (beta chain) was sequenced in a study of cytomegalovirus exposure and HLA in healthy donors. Study-wide background: Genetic ancestry analysis placed under 90% of the 410 or so donors that were genotyped in the Caucasian-associated cluster.

It was with 60 Vbeta and 13 Jbeta primers that the PCR ran. Sequencing was performed with immunoSEQ multiplex PCR; in TCRdb, only in-frame clones are kept and a portion is missing. The sample records fewer than 200,000 clones, about 88% being singletons. J was trimmed by 3 bases and V by 3 bases; bases with no gene match: 7. This CDR3 has 15 amino acids. Looked up from germline, CDR1 is LGHNA and CDR2 is YSLEER. As regards this clone: The antigen remains undetermined.

Whole-study findings and limits: Apparent HLA restriction characterized most CMV-associated TCR beta chains in a later analysis. In a later analysis, HLA-associated beta chains showed higher expansion and lower generation probabilities than comparable chains.

The sequenced sample consisted of PBMCs. The sequence came from a girl in the first two years of life in good health and CMV-seronegative. V is TRBV4-3 and J is TRBJ2-5; 7 positions agree with TRBD1. The CDR3 DNA reads TGCGCCAGCAGCCAGGTATACAGGGGCGAAGAGACCCAGTACTTC. Translating gives CASSQVYRGEETQYF.